This T cell receptor (beta chain) came from a study of blood T cells in healthy people across ages. In the study overall: Through template switching, about one barcoded beta molecule was captured per two T cells, as measured in model experiments.

With a J-beta primer mix and a sample-barcoded 5' primer, a second PCR ran about 6 to 11 cycles. TCRdb passed the 5' RACE reads through MiXCR, listing each CDR3 protein once. The sample yields over 300,000 distinct CDR3 sequences, roughly half seen once. Those donating, healthy Caucasian individuals from Russia, were aged about 6 to 100. Extraction yielded at least 6 micrograms of total RNA per sample. The CDR3 is 15 residues long. The germline CDR1 and CDR2 sequences are MDHEN and SYDVKM. The germline V and J ends were trimmed by 4 bases and 2 bases, with 14 bases remaining between them. The J gene is TRBJ1-2, the V gene TRBV28, with TRBD1 as a possible D gene (5 bases). The sequencing input was blood. The origin of this receptor is a man aged 55 to 70 in good health. The CDR3 loop is CASSSPDRPNYGYTF. CDR3 in DNA: TGTGCCAGCAGTTCGCCCGACAGACCAAACTATGGCTACACCTTC.